This T cell receptor beta chain was retrieved from a study of T-cell memory formation after mild COVID-19. About the study: Clusters were largely donor specific.

CDR3 size: 13 residues. CDR1 is GTSNPN, CDR2 SVGIG, per germline (reference sequence). Losses at the gene ends were 4 bases for V and 10 bases for J; bases not matched to a gene: 12. Study-wide results and limits: From day 15 to 85, contracting clones were balanced between CD4 and CD8, whereas later expanders leaned toward CD4+. The CD4+ clones that contracted clustered mainly within CM and EM, and the CD8+ clones concentrated in EMRA. Certain responding clones were present in pre-infection memory, suggesting participation of cross-reactive memory.

MiXCR was run by TCRdb on the 5' RACE reads, yielding one entry per CDR3 protein. This table holds about 470,000 distinct CDR3 sequences, more than 20% found once. The sample holds a few counts of this clonotype. As yet, its antigen is unknown. The J gene is TRBJ1-1, the V gene TRBV30, with 7 bases aligning to TRBD1. The TCR originated in an adult woman who had mild COVID-19 (a few samples of this study predate the infection). Cell type and time point are not known. Sequencing input: PBMCs or a T cell subset sorted from them (not recorded which). The CDR3: CAWTSEGDSTAFF. For the CDR3, the DNA is TGTGCCTGGACCAGCGAGGGGGACAGTACAGCTTTCTTT.